This TCR beta chain emerged from a study of regulatory T cells in long-lasting Graves disease. Time point in this sample: persistent/refractory GD, antithyroid drugs over 5 years with positive TRAb. Extracted RNA from PBMCs served as the source of the TCR library. This CDR3 comprises 17 residues. Trimming took 7 bases from V and 5 from J; bases not matched to a gene: 8. Germline V gene lookup returns CDR1 MDHEN and CDR2 SYDVKM. In building TCR beta libraries, iRepertoire HTBI primers were used together with Arm-PCR of CDR3 regions. TCRdb called the multiplex PCR reads again in MiXCR, with one record for every CDR3 protein. This sample has around 500,000 distinct CDR3 sequences, with about 20% found just once.

The V call is TRBV28, the J call TRBJ2-2; 15 nucleotides align to TRBD2. The sequence was collected from a female donor with Graves disease. Sequenced material: peripheral blood mononuclear cells (PBMCs), taken when the disease was refractory, from a patient treated with antithyroid drugs. CDR3 bases: TGTGCCAGCAAAGGACTAGCGGGAGGGCCGGGTACCGGGGAGCTGTTTTTT. It translates to CASKGLAGGPGTGELFF.